This entry is about one T cell receptor (beta chain). This entry comes from a study of blood T cell repertoires in COVID-19. Study in general: Samples of COVID-19 (acute and convalescent) were obtained from the United States, Italy and Spain.

Per the study methods: For nucleated cells, counts were estimated from reference gene primer amplification. Sequencing used immunoSEQ multiplex PCR; TCRdb keeps in-frame clones, though not all of them. V and J calls plus clone size are reproduced from that table; the DNA served to infer D and trimming. The table lists about 16,000 clones, around 89% of them singletons. The CDR3 runs to 15 residues. Trimming pared 1 base from V and 1 base from J, leaving 8 bases between. Per the germline V gene, CDR1 is SGHTA and CDR2 is FQGNSA. This sequence was found in a man aged 80 or over with acute or convalescent COVID-19. The sample consisted of peripheral blood. The chain has TRBV7-2 and TRBJ1-5; D unclear. As DNA, the CDR3 is TGTGCCAGCAGCTTAGGGCCGGAGAGCAATCAGCCCCAGCATTTT. Protein: CASSLGPESNQPQHF. Supplemented by reference TRBV7-2 and TRBJ1-5, the full variable domain reads GAGVSQSPSNKVTEKGKDVELRCDPISGHTALYWYRQSLGQGLEFLIYFQGNSAPDKSGLPSDRFSAERTGGSVSTLTIQRTQQEDSAVYLCASSLGPESNQPQHFGDGTRLSIL.